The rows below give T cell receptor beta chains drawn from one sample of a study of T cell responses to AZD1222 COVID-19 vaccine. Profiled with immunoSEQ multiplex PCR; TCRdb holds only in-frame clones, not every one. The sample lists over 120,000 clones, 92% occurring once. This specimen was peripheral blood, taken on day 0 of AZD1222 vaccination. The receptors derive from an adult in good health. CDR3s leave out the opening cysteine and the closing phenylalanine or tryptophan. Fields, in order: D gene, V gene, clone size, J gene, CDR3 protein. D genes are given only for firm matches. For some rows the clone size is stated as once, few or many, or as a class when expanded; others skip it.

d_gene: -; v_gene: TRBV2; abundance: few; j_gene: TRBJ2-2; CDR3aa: ASSDRENTGELF
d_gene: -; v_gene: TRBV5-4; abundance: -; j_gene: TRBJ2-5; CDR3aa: ASSFQETQY
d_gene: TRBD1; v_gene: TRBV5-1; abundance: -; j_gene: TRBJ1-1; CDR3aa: ASSFGQGLSHF
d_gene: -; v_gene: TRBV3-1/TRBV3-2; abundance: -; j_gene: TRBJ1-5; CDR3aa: ASKSSNGAQH
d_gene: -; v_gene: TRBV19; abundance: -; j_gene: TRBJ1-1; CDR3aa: ASSILAGTEAF
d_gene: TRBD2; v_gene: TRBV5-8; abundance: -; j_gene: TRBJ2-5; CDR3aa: ASSYQAGGETQY
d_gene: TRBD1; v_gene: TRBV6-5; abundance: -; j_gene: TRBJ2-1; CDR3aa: ASSSVGTERDEF
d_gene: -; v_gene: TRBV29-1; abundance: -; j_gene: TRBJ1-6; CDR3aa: SVEEAGSLGPLH
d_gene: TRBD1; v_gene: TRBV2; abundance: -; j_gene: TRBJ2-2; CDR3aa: ASSSRTGSTGELF
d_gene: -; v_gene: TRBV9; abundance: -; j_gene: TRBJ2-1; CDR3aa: ASSVVEGSYNEQF
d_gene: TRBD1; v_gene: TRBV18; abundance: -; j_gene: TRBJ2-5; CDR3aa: ASSQGAGQETQY
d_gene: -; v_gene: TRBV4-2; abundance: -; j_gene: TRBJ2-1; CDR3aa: ASSQDSTSHNEQF
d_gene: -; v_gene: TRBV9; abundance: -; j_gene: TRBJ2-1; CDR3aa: ASSVDPGDNEQF
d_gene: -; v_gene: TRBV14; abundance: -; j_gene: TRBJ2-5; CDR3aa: ASSPSDGIQETQY
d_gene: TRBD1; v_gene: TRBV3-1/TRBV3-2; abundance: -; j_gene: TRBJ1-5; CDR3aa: ASSPSPNRDRGQPQH
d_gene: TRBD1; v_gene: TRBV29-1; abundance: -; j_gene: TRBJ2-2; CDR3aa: SAAQDRGVYTGELF
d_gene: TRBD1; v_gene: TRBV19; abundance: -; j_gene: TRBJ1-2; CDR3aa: ASSIAGQGNYGYT
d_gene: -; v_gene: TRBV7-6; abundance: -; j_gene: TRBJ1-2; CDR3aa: ASSSASPGTSNYGYT
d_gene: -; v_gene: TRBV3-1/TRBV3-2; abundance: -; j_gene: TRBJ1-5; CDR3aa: ASSQDPGAGNQPQH
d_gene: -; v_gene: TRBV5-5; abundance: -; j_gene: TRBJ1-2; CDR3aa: ASSLRLYGYT
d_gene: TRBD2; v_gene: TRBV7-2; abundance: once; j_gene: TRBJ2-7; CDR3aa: ASSSGLAVSYEQY
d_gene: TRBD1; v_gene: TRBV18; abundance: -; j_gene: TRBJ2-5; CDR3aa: ASSPTGTGFAETQY
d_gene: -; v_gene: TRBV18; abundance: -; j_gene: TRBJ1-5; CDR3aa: ASSPSRGSNQPQH
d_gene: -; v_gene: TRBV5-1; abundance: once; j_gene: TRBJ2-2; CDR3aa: ASSFGGTNTGELF
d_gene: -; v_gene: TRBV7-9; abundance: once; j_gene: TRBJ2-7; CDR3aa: ASNSLTGAYEQY
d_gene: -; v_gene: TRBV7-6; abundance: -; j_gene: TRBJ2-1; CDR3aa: ASSSSSGGRNEQF
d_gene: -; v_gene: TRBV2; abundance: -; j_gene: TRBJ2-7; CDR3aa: ASSGYSYEQY
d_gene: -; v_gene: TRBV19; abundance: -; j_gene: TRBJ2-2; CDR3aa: ASSTWTNTGELF
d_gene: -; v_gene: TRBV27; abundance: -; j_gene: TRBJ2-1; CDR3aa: ASSSTPGLYNEQF
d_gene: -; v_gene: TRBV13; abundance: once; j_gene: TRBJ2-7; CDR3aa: ASSLSLLDTTQGQY
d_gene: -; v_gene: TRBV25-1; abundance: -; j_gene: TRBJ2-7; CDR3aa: ASSESGTASYEQY
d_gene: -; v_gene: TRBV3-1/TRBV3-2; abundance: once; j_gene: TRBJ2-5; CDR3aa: ASSPNGGGPVSETQY
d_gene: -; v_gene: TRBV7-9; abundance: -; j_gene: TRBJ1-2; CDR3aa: ASGGQTNYGYT